Listed below are T cell receptor beta chains from one sample, sequenced in a study of T cells after posttransplantation cyclophosphamide. The method was immunoSEQ multiplex PCR; TCRdb's version includes in-frame clones alone and lacks a portion of them. The sample yields 45,000 or so clones, around 94% seen once. Sequenced material: PBMCs. The receptors were gathered from a woman aged 50 to 60 in good health and a related stem cell transplant donor. Both conserved end residues are part of each CDR3. D genes are given only for firm matches. Clone sizes are given selectively: once, few, many, or a class where the clone is expanded.

D: .; J: TRBJ1-3; length: 17; V: TRBV5-6; size: .; DNA: TGTGCCAGCAGCCTCTATACAGGGAAGCTAATTAGACACACCATATATTTT; CDR3: CASSLYTGKLIRHTIYF
D: TRBD1; J: TRBJ1-1; length: 13; V: TRBV10-1; size: .; DNA: TGCGCCAGCAGACCCGGGACAGGGTTTGAAGCTTTCTTT; CDR3: CASRPGTGFEAFF
D: TRBD1; J: TRBJ1-4; length: 17; V: TRBV14; size: .; DNA: TGTGCCAGCAGCCAAGATCTAGGACAGGGGGCAAGAGAAAAACTGTTTTTT; CDR3: CASSQDLGQGAREKLFF
D: .; J: TRBJ1-5; length: 15; V: TRBV23-1; size: .; DNA: TGCGCCAGCAGTCCCCGGACGGGCCCAGGGCAGCCCCAGCATTTT; CDR3: CASSPRTGPGQPQHF
D: .; J: TRBJ2-5; length: 13; V: TRBV19; size: .; DNA: TGTGCCAGTAGTTTGTCAGGTACAGAGACCCAGTACTTC; CDR3: CASSLSGTETQYF
D: TRBD1; J: TRBJ1-4; length: 16; V: TRBV11-2; size: .; DNA: TGTGCCAGCAGCTCTTCCGGGACAGCAACTAATGAAAAACTGTTTTTT; CDR3: CASSSSGTATNEKLFF
D: .; J: TRBJ2-1; length: 14; V: TRBV5-1; size: .; DNA: TGCGCCAGCGGGGGCGCCCTGGGCTACAATGAGCAGTTCTTC; CDR3: CASGGALGYNEQFF
D: .; J: TRBJ2-5; length: 14; V: TRBV14; size: .; DNA: TGTGCCAGCAGCCGGCCGGGTCTTGGGGAGACCCAGTACTTC; CDR3: CASSRPGLGETQYF
D: TRBD1; J: TRBJ1-4; length: 16; V: TRBV2; size: few; DNA: TGTGCCAGCAGGGGACAGGGTTTTCTTTCTGATGAAAAACTGTTTTTT; CDR3: CASRGQGFLSDEKLFF
D: .; J: TRBJ1-3; length: 15; V: TRBV12-5; size: once; DNA: TGTGCTAGTGGTTTGGATACGAGCTCTGGAAACACCATATATTTT; CDR3: CASGLDTSSGNTIYF
D: TRBD1; J: TRBJ2-6; length: 19; V: TRBV27; size: .; DNA: TGTGCCAGCAGTTTAACCCCCGGGACAGGGTACTCTGGGGCCAACGTCCTGACTTTC; CDR3: CASSLTPGTGYSGANVLTF
D: .; J: TRBJ2-7; length: 16; V: TRBV7-2; size: .; DNA: TGTGCCAGCAGCTTTGGGCTAGCGTACAGCTCCTACGAGCAGTACTTC; CDR3: CASSFGLAYSSYEQYF
D: .; J: TRBJ1-4; length: 15; V: TRBV2; size: .; DNA: TGTGCCAGCAGTGAAGTCGGTAGGAGGGTAGAAAAACTGTTTTTT; CDR3: CASSEVGRRVEKLFF
D: .; J: TRBJ1-1; length: 13; V: TRBV7-9; size: .; DNA: TGTGCCAGCAGCATAGAATGGACAGTTGAAGCTTTCTTT; CDR3: CASSIEWTVEAFF
D: TRBD1; J: TRBJ2-5; length: 14; V: TRBV5-6; size: .; DNA: TGTGCCAGCACCCAACTGGGACAGCAAGAGACCCAGTACTTC; CDR3: CASTQLGQQETQYF
D: .; J: TRBJ1-1; length: 14; V: TRBV7-2; size: .; DNA: TGTGCCAGCAGCTTAGTGACAGAGAACACTGAAGCTTTCTTT; CDR3: CASSLVTENTEAFF
D: .; J: TRBJ1-1; length: 14; V: TRBV19; size: .; DNA: TGTGCCAGTAGTATAGCTCAGGGGAACACTGAAGCTTTCTTT; CDR3: CASSIAQGNTEAFF
D: .; J: TRBJ2-7; length: 12; V: TRBV6-6; size: .; DNA: TGTGCCAGCAGCCTTACCTACTACGAGCAGTACTTC; CDR3: CASSLTYYEQYF
D: .; J: TRBJ1-4; length: 13; V: TRBV7-2; size: .; DNA: TGTGCCAGCAGCTTATTCTCTAGGGAAAAACTGTTTTTT; CDR3: CASSLFSREKLFF
D: .; J: TRBJ2-5; length: 13; V: TRBV18; size: .; DNA: TGTGCCAGCTCACAGGACTATATCGAGACCCAGTACTTC; CDR3: CASSQDYIETQYF
D: .; J: TRBJ2-7; length: 13; V: TRBV28; size: .; DNA: TGTGCCAGCATTCGAACAGGGATCAACGAGCAGTACTTC; CDR3: CASIRTGINEQYF
D: TRBD1; J: TRBJ1-4; length: 18; V: TRBV7-8; size: .; DNA: TGTGCCAGCAGCCTCCAGAGCATCCCGGGACAGGGGTATGAAAAACTGTTTTTT; CDR3: CASSLQSIPGQGYEKLFF
D: TRBD1; J: TRBJ2-1; length: 18; V: TRBV7-9; size: .; DNA: TGTGCCAGCAGCCCCCGGGACAGGGTCCCATTCTCCTACAATGAGCAGTTCTTC; CDR3: CASSPRDRVPFSYNEQFF
D: .; J: TRBJ2-5; length: 15; V: TRBV14; size: .; DNA: TGTGCCAGCAGCCAAGATCGGACATTGAAAGAGACCCAGTACTTC; CDR3: CASSQDRTLKETQYF
D: .; J: TRBJ1-6; length: 13; V: TRBV25-1; size: .; DNA: TGTGCCAGCAACAGGGACTATAATTCCCCCCTCCACTTT; CDR3: CASNRDYNSPLHF
D: TRBD2; J: TRBJ2-2; length: 16; V: TRBV11-3; size: once; DNA: TGTGCCAGCAGCTTAGGACTAGCGGAGAACACCGGGGAGCTGTTTTTT; CDR3: CASSLGLAENTGELFF
D: .; J: TRBJ2-2; length: 13; V: TRBV2; size: .; DNA: TGTGCCAGCAGTGAACCCATTCCCGGGGAGCTGTTTTTT; CDR3: CASSEPIPGELFF
D: .; J: TRBJ1-1; length: 14; V: TRBV5-5; size: .; DNA: TGTGCCAGCGGACACAGGGCGGAGGACACTGAAGCTTTCTTT; CDR3: CASGHRAEDTEAFF
D: TRBD1; J: TRBJ1-6; length: 15; V: TRBV6-4; size: .; DNA: TGTGCCAGCAGTGACAGGGGGCTGTATAATTCACCCCTCCACTTT; CDR3: CASSDRGLYNSPLHF
D: .; J: TRBJ2-3; length: 13; V: TRBV5-6; size: .; DNA: TGTGCCAGCAGCTTATTGGACGGGGGTGCGCAGTATTTT; CDR3: CASSLLDGGAQYF
D: .; J: TRBJ2-5; length: 18; V: TRBV7-9; size: .; DNA: TGTGCCAGCAGCTTAGCAGGGGTCGAGGACCCCCTTAGGGAGACCCAGTACTTC; CDR3: CASSLAGVEDPLRETQYF
D: TRBD1; J: TRBJ1-2; length: 13; V: TRBV9; size: .; DNA: TGTGCCAGCAGCCCAGGGGACAGCTATGGCTACACCTTC; CDR3: CASSPGDSYGYTF
D: .; J: TRBJ1-4; length: 17; V: TRBV18; size: .; DNA: TGTGCCAGCTCACCACCGAAGGCAGGGCGAACTAATGAAAAACTGTTTTTT; CDR3: CASSPPKAGRTNEKLFF
D: .; J: TRBJ2-7; length: 17; V: TRBV13; size: .; DNA: TGTGCCAGCAGTTACGGCCTTCTGCTGGACAAATCCTACGAGCAGTACTTC; CDR3: CASSYGLLLDKSYEQYF
D: .; J: TRBJ1-3; length: 14; V: TRBV6-1; size: .; DNA: TGTGCCAGCACCCTAACAGGAGCTGGAAACACCATATATTTT; CDR3: CASTLTGAGNTIYF
D: TRBD1; J: TRBJ1-2; length: 19; V: TRBV28; size: .; DNA: TGTGCCAGCAACGCCGTTCTCATGGCAGGGGGAACTCTCGGCTATGGCTACACCTTC; CDR3: CASNAVLMAGGTLGYGYTF
D: TRBD2; J: TRBJ2-7; length: 18; V: TRBV11-2; size: .; DNA: TGTGCCAGCAGCGTATCCTCGGGACTAGCGGGCTATTCCTACGAGCAGTACTTC; CDR3: CASSVSSGLAGYSYEQYF
D: .; J: TRBJ1-1; length: 14; V: TRBV28; size: few; DNA: TGTGCCAGCAGGAACCCTAATGAGGTCCCTGAAGCTTTCTTT; CDR3: CASRNPNEVPEAFF
D: TRBD1; J: TRBJ1-2; length: 16; V: TRBV15; size: .; DNA: TGTGCCACCAGCAGACGCCGGACAGGGTCCAACTATGGCTACACCTTC; CDR3: CATSRRRTGSNYGYTF
D: .; J: TRBJ2-1; length: 15; V: TRBV11-2; size: .; DNA: TGTGCCAGCAGCCCTAGAGGAGACAGATACAATGAGCAGTTCTTC; CDR3: CASSPRGDRYNEQFF
D: TRBD2; J: TRBJ2-2; length: 16; V: TRBV14; size: .; DNA: TGTGCCAGCAGCCGCTCCACTAGCGGGGGGACCGGGGAGCTGTTTTTT; CDR3: CASSRSTSGGTGELFF
D: TRBD2; J: TRBJ2-3; length: 14; V: TRBV6-1; size: .; DNA: TGTGCCAGCAAAGCGGGAGTAGGCACAGATACGCAGTATTTT; CDR3: CASKAGVGTDTQYF
D: .; J: TRBJ2-5; length: 15; V: TRBV7-8; size: .; DNA: TGTGCCAGCAAAACCGGGAGCCTAATAGCTGGGGAGCAGTACTTC; CDR3: CASKTGSLIAGEQYF
D: TRBD1; J: TRBJ2-6; length: 15; V: TRBV5-4; size: .; DNA: TGTGCCAGCAGCCCCGGGACAGGGAGGAATAACGTCCTGACTTTC; CDR3: CASSPGTGRNNVLTF
D: .; J: TRBJ2-7; length: 12; V: TRBV10-3; size: .; DNA: TGTGCCACCTCCGACACAGCCTACGAGCAGTACTTC; CDR3: CATSDTAYEQYF